This is a list of T cell receptor beta chains from one sample in a study of T cell repertoires in cytomegalovirus infection. TCRdb called the reads again in MiXCR, with one record for every CDR3 protein. The repertoire holds 490,000 or so distinct CDR3 sequences, about 11% seen once, with roughly 10% in the top ten. The sample comprised PBMCs. These receptors came from a human donor in good health (CMV status not recorded). Some clones in this sample may be carry-over from other donors' samples. CDR3s include the opening cysteine and the closing phenylalanine or tryptophan. The order of the fields is clone size, D gene, V gene, J gene, CDR3 length, CDR3 DNA, CDR3 protein. The D gene is left open where the match is weak. Expanded clones are given a class, and other clones once, few, many or no size at all.

>many|-|TRBV20-1|TRBJ1-5|12
TGCAGTGCTAAAGGTGGGGATCAGCCCCAGCATTTT
CSAKGGDQPQHF
>many|-|TRBV3-1|TRBJ2-1|17
TGTGCCAGCAGCCAAGTACGGGACACATTTTTCCACAATGAGCAGTTCTTC
CASSQVRDTFFHNEQFF
>many|-|TRBV6-1|TRBJ1-1|14
TGTGCCAGCAGTGAAATAACGGGGAACACTGAAGCTTTCTTT
CASSEITGNTEAFF
>many|-|TRBV29-1|TRBJ1-1|14
TGCAGCGTTGAATCACAGGACCTGAACACTGAAGCTTTCTTT
CSVESQDLNTEAFF
>-|-|TRBV5-1|TRBJ2-3|16
TGCGCCAGCAGCTTGGCCCTAAGGGGGGGCACAGATACGCAGTATTTT
CASSLALRGGTDTQYF
>few|-|TRBV29-1|TRBJ2-3|14
TGCAGCGTTGTTGGGGCAGCTCGCACAGATACGCAGTATTTT
CSVVGAARTDTQYF
>many|TRBD1|TRBV9|TRBJ2-1|14
TGTGCCAGCGGGTGGGACAGGGGGGCCAATGAGCAGTTCTTC
CASGWDRGANEQFF
>many|-|TRBV4-1|TRBJ2-2|16
TGCGCCAGCAGCCAGTCGGGGAGAAGGAACACCGGGGAGCTGTTTTTT
CASSQSGRRNTGELFF
>many|-|TRBV4-1|TRBJ2-7|16
TGCGCCAGCAGCCAAGATCAGGACTCGTTAGGGGACGAGCAGTACTTC
CASSQDQDSLGDEQYF
>many|-|TRBV6-1|TRBJ1-2|15
TGTGCCAGCAGTTATGATGGCAGGACCCGCGGGGGCTACACCTTC
CASSYDGRTRGGYTF
>many|-|TRBV7-9|TRBJ2-3|13
TGTGCCAGCAGCTCCCCAGGGGAGCATACGCAGTATTTT
CASSSPGEHTQYF
>few|-|TRBV11-2|TRBJ2-4|11
TGTGCCAGCAGAGGACCAAACATTCAGTACTTC
CASRGPNIQYF
>many|-|TRBV5-4|TRBJ1-4|14
TGTGCCAGCAGCGGGGCGGCGGAGGGTGAAAAACTGTTTTTT
CASSGAAEGEKLFF
>many|-|TRBV7-9|TRBJ2-5|19
TGTGCCAGCAGCTTAGGAAGGAACATCTGGCTCGAAGGTACGGAGACCCAGTACTTC
CASSLGRNIWLEGTETQYF
>few|-|TRBV7-9|TRBJ2-7|18
TGTGCCAGCAGCGCCCTACATTCCCCGGGACATACAGCCTACGAGCAGTACTTC
CASSALHSPGHTAYEQYF
>many|TRBD2|TRBV5-5|TRBJ2-7|16
TGTGCCAGCAGCTTGAGTCGCGGGGGGGCTGAGGGCGAGCAGTACTTC
CASSLSRGGAEGEQYF
>many|TRBD1|TRBV4-2|TRBJ1-2|16
TGTGCCAGCAGCCAAGAGGACAGGGTTCCCCACTATGGCTACACCTTC
CASSQEDRVPHYGYTF
>many|-|TRBV7-2|TRBJ1-1|15
TGTGCCAGCAGCTTAGGGGGCACCCTGAACACTGAAGCTTTCTTT
CASSLGGTLNTEAFF
>few|-|TRBV20-1|TRBJ2-6|15
TGCAGTGCTAGAGATTGGAGCTCTGGGGCCAACGTCCTGACTTTC
CSARDWSSGANVLTF
>many|-|TRBV12-5|TRBJ2-3|15
TGTGCTAGTGGTTTGTGGGACACTAGCACAGATACGCAGTATTTT
CASGLWDTSTDTQYF
>few|-|TRBV3-1|TRBJ1-1|14
TGTGCCAGCAGCCAACGACAGGTGGGAGGAGAAGCTTTCTTT
CASSQRQVGGEAFF
>many|TRBD1|TRBV7-9|TRBJ1-1|15
TGTGCCAGCAGCTTAGGGACAGGCTCTAACACTGAAGCTTTCTTT
CASSLGTGSNTEAFF